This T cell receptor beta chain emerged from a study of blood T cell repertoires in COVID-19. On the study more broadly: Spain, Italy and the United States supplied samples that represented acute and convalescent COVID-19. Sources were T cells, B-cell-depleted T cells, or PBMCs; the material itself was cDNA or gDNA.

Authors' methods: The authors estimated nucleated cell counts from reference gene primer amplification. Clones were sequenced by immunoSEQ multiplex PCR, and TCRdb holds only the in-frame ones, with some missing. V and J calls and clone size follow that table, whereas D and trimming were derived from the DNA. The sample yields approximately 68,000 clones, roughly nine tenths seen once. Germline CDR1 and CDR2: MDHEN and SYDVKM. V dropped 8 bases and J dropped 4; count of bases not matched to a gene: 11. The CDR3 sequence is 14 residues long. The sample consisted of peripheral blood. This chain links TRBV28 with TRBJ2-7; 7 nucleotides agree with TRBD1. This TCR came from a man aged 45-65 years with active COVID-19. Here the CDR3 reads CASYGRGRGYEQYF. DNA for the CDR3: TGTGCCAGCTACGGAAGGGGGCGCGGATACGAGCAGTACTTC. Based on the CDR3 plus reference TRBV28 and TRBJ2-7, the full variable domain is DVKVTQSSRYLVKRTGEKVFLECVQDMDHENMFWYRQDPGLGLRLIYFSYDVKMKEKGDIPEGYSVSREKKERFSLILESASTNQTSMYLCASYGRGRGYEQYFGPGTRLTVT.